This is a list of T cell receptor beta chains from one sample in a study of long-term antiretroviral therapy in people with HIV. Generated by immunoSEQ multiplex PCR, the TCRdb table keeps only in-frame clones and is missing some. Among approximately 47,000 clones listed, about 80% were seen once. The specimen was unsorted PBMCs, collected 0.8 years after starting antiretroviral therapy. These receptor sequences come from a woman aged 18-29 years with HIV. Each CDR3 is given with its conserved first and last residue. Fields, in order: J gene, V gene, CDR3 length, D gene, clone size, CDR3 DNA, CDR3 protein. D genes are given only for firm matches. Clone size is not always given. Where it is, it says once, few, many or a class for expanded clones.

J gene: TRBJ2-2
V gene: TRBV28
CDR3 length: 18
D gene: NA
clone size: NA
CDR3 DNA: TGTGCCAGCAGTTTTAGGCCGGCGAGAGGATCGAACACCGGGGAGCTGTTTTTT
CDR3 protein: CASSFRPARGSNTGELFF

J gene: TRBJ2-5
V gene: TRBV7-9
CDR3 length: 15
D gene: TRBD2
clone size: NA
CDR3 DNA: TGTGCCAGCAGTTGGACTAGCGGGAGCAGAGAGACCCAGTACTTC
CDR3 protein: CASSWTSGSRETQYF

J gene: TRBJ1-4
V gene: TRBV6-6
CDR3 length: 12
D gene: NA
clone size: NA
CDR3 DNA: TGTGCCAGCAGTTCGCTAGATGAAAAACTGTTTTTT
CDR3 protein: CASSSLDEKLFF

J gene: TRBJ2-3
V gene: TRBV28
CDR3 length: 18
D gene: TRBD2
clone size: NA
CDR3 DNA: TGTGCCAGCAGTTTGTATGGACTAGCGGGAGGGCAGAAAGATACGCAGTATTTT
CDR3 protein: CASSLYGLAGGQKDTQYF

J gene: TRBJ1-2
V gene: TRBV4-1
CDR3 length: 11
D gene: NA
clone size: NA
CDR3 DNA: TGCGCCAGCAGCCAAGTAGGGGGCTACACCTTC
CDR3 protein: CASSQVGGYTF

J gene: TRBJ1-4
V gene: TRBV2
CDR3 length: 15
D gene: NA
clone size: NA
CDR3 DNA: TGTGCCAGCAGGACCCCAGGGTTTGCTAATGAAAAACTGTTTTTT
CDR3 protein: CASRTPGFANEKLFF

J gene: TRBJ2-3
V gene: TRBV9
CDR3 length: 15
D gene: NA
clone size: NA
CDR3 DNA: TGTGCCAGCACCAAGGGGGGCGGGAGAGCGGATACGCAGTATTTT
CDR3 protein: CASTKGGGRADTQYF

J gene: TRBJ2-1
V gene: TRBV11-3
CDR3 length: 17
D gene: NA
clone size: NA
CDR3 DNA: TGTGCCAGCAGCTTAATCGGGGGCGGGAGTGCCTACAATGAGCAGTTCTTC
CDR3 protein: CASSLIGGGSAYNEQFF

J gene: TRBJ2-1
V gene: TRBV19
CDR3 length: 15
D gene: TRBD2
clone size: once
CDR3 DNA: TGTGCCAGTAGTATAACAGCGGGAGATCAACATGAGCAGTTCTTC
CDR3 protein: CASSITAGDQHEQFF

J gene: TRBJ1-2
V gene: TRBV7-2
CDR3 length: 13
D gene: NA
clone size: NA
CDR3 DNA: TGTGCCAGCAGCTCAACAGGGAACTATGGCTACACCTTC
CDR3 protein: CASSSTGNYGYTF

J gene: TRBJ2-1
V gene: TRBV4-1
CDR3 length: 15
D gene: TRBD2
clone size: once
CDR3 DNA: TGCGCCAGCAGCCAACGGCTAGCGGGAGCGGGTGAGCAGTTCTTC
CDR3 protein: CASSQRLAGAGEQFF

J gene: TRBJ2-3
V gene: TRBV7-2
CDR3 length: 14
D gene: NA
clone size: NA
CDR3 DNA: TGTGCCAGCAGCTTCCCGGACGGCCAGAATACGCAGTATTTT
CDR3 protein: CASSFPDGQNTQYF

J gene: TRBJ2-7
V gene: TRBV9
CDR3 length: 16
D gene: TRBD2
clone size: once
CDR3 DNA: TGTGCCAGCAGTTCTCCGACGGGAGGGCCGCCCTACGAGCAGTACTTC
CDR3 protein: CASSSPTGGPPYEQYF

J gene: TRBJ1-1
V gene: TRBV7-3
CDR3 length: 15
D gene: NA
clone size: NA
CDR3 DNA: TGTGCCAGCAGCTTAACGGGGCGGGGGGACACTGAAGCTTTCTTT
CDR3 protein: CASSLTGRGDTEAFF

J gene: TRBJ2-7
V gene: TRBV28
CDR3 length: 13
D gene: NA
clone size: NA
CDR3 DNA: TGTGCCATCGAAGGGACCAGACTCTACGAGCAGTACTTC
CDR3 protein: CAIEGTRLYEQYF

J gene: TRBJ2-1
V gene: TRBV4-3
CDR3 length: 15
D gene: NA
clone size: once
CDR3 DNA: TGCGCCAGCAGCCAAGATCAGCGGGCCCTCAATGAGCAGTTCTTC
CDR3 protein: CASSQDQRALNEQFF

J gene: TRBJ2-4
V gene: TRBV5-1
CDR3 length: 16
D gene: TRBD2
clone size: NA
CDR3 DNA: TGCGCCAGCAGCTCCCATACTAGCGGGAACTCAAACATTCAGTACTTC
CDR3 protein: CASSSHTSGNSNIQYF

J gene: TRBJ1-5
V gene: TRBV20-1
CDR3 length: 11
D gene: NA
clone size: few
CDR3 DNA: TGCAGTGCTAGTGAAGGGCAGCCCCAGCATTTT
CDR3 protein: CSASEGQPQHF

J gene: TRBJ2-3
V gene: TRBV9
CDR3 length: 13
D gene: NA
clone size: NA
CDR3 DNA: TGTGCCAGCAGTTCCTCCGGCACAGATACGCAGTATTTT
CDR3 protein: CASSSSGTDTQYF

J gene: TRBJ1-3
V gene: TRBV9
CDR3 length: 15
D gene: NA
clone size: NA
CDR3 DNA: TGTGCCAGCAGTCCTTACGACGGGACTGGAAACACCATATATTTT
CDR3 protein: CASSPYDGTGNTIYF

J gene: TRBJ2-1
V gene: TRBV5-6
CDR3 length: 13
D gene: NA
clone size: NA
CDR3 DNA: TGTGCCAGCAGCTTGGTAAGGGCCCGGGGGTGGTTCTTC
CDR3 protein: CASSLVRARGWFF

J gene: TRBJ2-1
V gene: TRBV7-9
CDR3 length: 15
D gene: TRBD2
clone size: NA
CDR3 DNA: TGTGCCAGCAGCTTTAGCGGGAGCTCCTACAATGAGCAGTTCTTC
CDR3 protein: CASSFSGSSYNEQFF

J gene: TRBJ2-7
V gene: TRBV4-1
CDR3 length: 15
D gene: NA
clone size: NA
CDR3 DNA: TGCGCCAGCAGCCAAGTACTGGAGGACTGGAGAGAGCAGTACTTC
CDR3 protein: CASSQVLEDWREQYF

J gene: TRBJ2-2
V gene: TRBV19
CDR3 length: 13
D gene: NA
clone size: NA
CDR3 DNA: TGTGCCAGTAGTACATACAATTCCGGGGAGCTGTTTTTT
CDR3 protein: CASSTYNSGELFF

J gene: TRBJ2-2
V gene: TRBV4-3
CDR3 length: 16
D gene: NA
clone size: NA
CDR3 DNA: TGCGCCAGCAGGGGCCGGGTACAGACGAACACCGGGGAGCTGTTTTTT
CDR3 protein: CASRGRVQTNTGELFF